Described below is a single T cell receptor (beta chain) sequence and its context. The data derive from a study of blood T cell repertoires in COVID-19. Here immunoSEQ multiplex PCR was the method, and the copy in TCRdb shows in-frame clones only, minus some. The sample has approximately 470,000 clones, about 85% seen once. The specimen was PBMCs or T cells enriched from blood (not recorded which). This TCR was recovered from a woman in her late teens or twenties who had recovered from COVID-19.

The CDR3 DNA follows: TGTGCCAGCAGCCAGGGGACAGGGCCCGAGCAGTACTTC. This sequence encodes CASSQGTGPEQYF. The chain employs TRBV3-1 (or the pseudogene TRBV3-2) and TRBJ2-7; 9 nucleotides line up with TRBD1. The CDR3 length is 13 residues. CDR1 and CDR2 (germline): LGHDT, YNNKEL (reference sequence). V was pared by 3 bases and J by 6 bases, with 3 bases of the junction left unmatched.